The rows below give T cell receptor beta chains drawn from one sample of a study of blood T cell repertoires in COVID-19. Sequencing was performed with immunoSEQ multiplex PCR; in TCRdb, only in-frame clones are kept and a portion is missing. Of around 60,000 clones listed, 70% to 90% are singletons. The sample was peripheral blood. The origin of the receptors is a man between 65 and 85 years old with acute or convalescent COVID-19. The CDR3 runs from the conserved cysteine through the conserved F or W. Each record gives: clone size, J gene, D gene, V gene, CDR3 protein, CDR3 DNA. The D gene is left open where the match is weak. Rows give clone size only sometimes, using once, few, many, or a class for an expanded clone.

clone size: .; J gene: TRBJ2-3; D gene: TRBD1; V gene: TRBV7-3; CDR3 protein: CASSLPLNRDRGSTDTQYF; CDR3 DNA: TGTGCCAGCAGCTTACCCTTAAACCGGGACAGGGGAAGCACAGATACGCAGTATTTT
clone size: .; J gene: TRBJ2-2; D gene: .; V gene: TRBV7-9; CDR3 protein: CASSSPRGGAPTGELFF; CDR3 DNA: TGTGCCAGCAGCTCCCCGCGGGGCGGGGCACCAACCGGGGAGCTGTTTTTT
clone size: .; J gene: TRBJ1-2; D gene: TRBD1; V gene: TRBV27; CDR3 protein: CASSLSWTGVGYTF; CDR3 DNA: TGTGCCAGCAGTTTATCTTGGACAGGGGTAGGCTACACCTTC
clone size: .; J gene: TRBJ1-6; D gene: .; V gene: TRBV6-5; CDR3 protein: CASSYGAGASPLHF; CDR3 DNA: TGTGCCAGCAGTTACGGGGCAGGGGCTTCACCCCTCCACTTT
clone size: .; J gene: TRBJ2-6; D gene: .; V gene: TRBV18; CDR3 protein: CASSLASASGANVLTF; CDR3 DNA: TGTGCCAGCTCATTAGCCTCAGCCTCTGGGGCCAACGTCCTGACTTTC
clone size: .; J gene: TRBJ1-2; D gene: TRBD1; V gene: TRBV3-1/TRBV3-2; CDR3 protein: CASSQGDSAYGYTF; CDR3 DNA: TGTGCCAGCAGCCAAGGGGACAGCGCCTATGGCTACACCTTC
clone size: few; J gene: TRBJ1-4; D gene: TRBD1; V gene: TRBV25-1; CDR3 protein: CASSAFGGTGATNEKLFF; CDR3 DNA: TGTGCCAGCAGTGCCTTTGGCGGGACAGGGGCAACTAATGAAAAACTGTTTTTT
clone size: .; J gene: TRBJ2-2; D gene: TRBD2; V gene: TRBV5-4; CDR3 protein: CASSSRTSGRTGELFF; CDR3 DNA: TGTGCCAGCAGTTCTCGGACTAGCGGGAGAACCGGGGAGCTGTTTTTT
clone size: .; J gene: TRBJ1-1; D gene: .; V gene: TRBV6-5; CDR3 protein: CASSIGGGAEAFF; CDR3 DNA: TGTGCCAGCAGCATTGGGGGAGGGGCTGAAGCTTTCTTT
clone size: .; J gene: TRBJ2-2; D gene: TRBD1; V gene: TRBV5-4; CDR3 protein: CASSLAGQGGTGELFF; CDR3 DNA: TGTGCCAGCAGCTTGGCGGGACAGGGGGGCACCGGGGAGCTGTTTTTT
clone size: .; J gene: TRBJ1-2; D gene: TRBD1; V gene: TRBV27; CDR3 protein: CASSYGTGSYGYTF; CDR3 DNA: TGTGCCAGCAGTTACGGGACAGGGAGCTATGGCTACACCTTC
clone size: once; J gene: TRBJ2-1; D gene: .; V gene: TRBV11-3; CDR3 protein: CASSLGSSVDNEQFF; CDR3 DNA: TGTGCCAGCAGCTTAGGGTCGTCAGTGGACAATGAGCAGTTCTTC
clone size: .; J gene: TRBJ2-5; D gene: TRBD2; V gene: TRBV11-2; CDR3 protein: CASSLGGAGGARETQYF; CDR3 DNA: TGTGCCAGCAGCTTAGGTGGAGCGGGGGGGGCTCGGGAGACCCAGTACTTC
clone size: .; J gene: TRBJ1-5; D gene: .; V gene: TRBV18; CDR3 protein: CASSPAGWDQPQHF; CDR3 DNA: TGTGCCAGCTCACCAGCAGGTTGGGATCAGCCCCAGCATTTT
clone size: .; J gene: TRBJ2-3; D gene: TRBD2; V gene: TRBV5-8; CDR3 protein: CASSWERGSGADTQYF; CDR3 DNA: TGTGCCAGCAGTTGGGAGCGGGGGAGCGGGGCAGATACGCAGTATTTT
clone size: .; J gene: TRBJ1-1; D gene: .; V gene: TRBV4-3; CDR3 protein: CASSQASGTEAFF; CDR3 DNA: TGCGCCAGCAGCCAAGCAAGCGGGACTGAAGCTTTCTTT
clone size: .; J gene: TRBJ1-4; D gene: .; V gene: TRBV7-9; CDR3 protein: CASSLAGSGSRVKLFF; CDR3 DNA: TGTGCCAGCAGCTTAGCGGGGTCTGGATCGAGGGTAAAACTGTTTTTT
clone size: .; J gene: TRBJ2-1; D gene: TRBD1; V gene: TRBV4-1; CDR3 protein: CASSQVDRGRNNEQFF; CDR3 DNA: TGCGCCAGCAGCCAAGTGGACAGGGGGCGCAACAATGAGCAGTTCTTC
clone size: .; J gene: TRBJ1-2; D gene: TRBD1; V gene: TRBV10-3; CDR3 protein: CAISEPRQGSHYGYTF; CDR3 DNA: TGTGCCATCAGTGAACCCAGACAGGGCAGTCACTATGGCTACACCTTC
clone size: .; J gene: TRBJ1-1; D gene: .; V gene: TRBV14; CDR3 protein: CASSLSVGSREAFF; CDR3 DNA: TGTGCCAGCAGCCTTAGCGTCGGTTCAAGGGAAGCTTTCTTT
clone size: few; J gene: TRBJ1-5; D gene: TRBD1; V gene: TRBV18; CDR3 protein: CASSPPFGTGVGPQHF; CDR3 DNA: TGTGCCAGCTCACCACCTTTCGGGACAGGGGTTGGTCCCCAGCATTTT
clone size: .; J gene: TRBJ1-6; D gene: TRBD1; V gene: TRBV28; CDR3 protein: CASRGQGGSPLHF; CDR3 DNA: TGTGCCAGCAGAGGACAGGGTGGTTCACCCCTCCACTTT
clone size: .; J gene: TRBJ2-5; D gene: TRBD1; V gene: TRBV5-6; CDR3 protein: CASRGQGKTQYF; CDR3 DNA: TGTGCCAGCAGGGGACAGGGAAAGACCCAGTACTTC